This is a list of T cell receptor beta chains from one sample in a study of CD8+CD57+ T cells in acquired aplastic anemia. MiXCR, applied by TCRdb to the reads, yields one record per CDR3 protein. The sample has 190,000 or so distinct CDR3 sequences, over 60% seen once. What was sequenced was sorted CD4+, CD8+, or CD8+CD57+ T cells (not recorded which) from PBMCs. These receptors came from a human donor in good health. Both conserved end residues are part of each CDR3. A D gene is named only where the DNA matches it firmly. Clone size is given for some rows only: seen once, a few or many times, or a class if the clone is expanded.

abundance | d_gene | j_gene | v_gene | CDR3aa | CDR3nt
many | - | TRBJ2-3 | TRBV5-1 | CASSFGFTQYF | TGCGCCAGCAGCTTCGGGTTTACGCAGTATTTT
- | TRBD1 | TRBJ1-1 | TRBV20-1 | CSAGTGGGWNTEAFF | TGCAGTGCCGGGACAGGGGGAGGTTGGAACACTGAAGCTTTCTTT
many | TRBD1 | TRBJ1-5 | TRBV19 | CASSTRQGDQPQHF | TGTGCCAGTAGTACCCGACAGGGCGATCAGCCCCAGCATTTT
few | - | TRBJ1-3 | TRBV7-9 | CASSTEGNTIYF | TGTGCCAGCAGCACCGAGGGGAACACCATATATTTT
- | TRBD1 | TRBJ1-1 | TRBV6-2/TRBV6-3 | CASSTAVRTGKNTEAFF | TGTGCCAGCAGTACAGCTGTACGGACAGGGAAGAACACTGAAGCTTTCTTT
few | TRBD1 | TRBJ1-5 | TRBV28 | CASSGTGGSNQPQHF | TGTGCCAGCTCCGGGACAGGGGGAAGCAATCAGCCCCAGCATTTT
- | TRBD1 | TRBJ2-7 | TRBV15 | CATSRDRGPTYYEQYF | TGTGCCACCAGCAGGGACAGGGGGCCGACCTACTACGAGCAGTACTTC
- | TRBD2 | TRBJ2-1 | TRBV6-1 | CASSEGLAGDYNEQFF | TGTGCCAGCAGTGAAGGACTAGCGGGAGATTACAATGAGCAGTTCTTC
once | TRBD2 | TRBJ2-3 | TRBV20-1 | CSAGRAGGSDTQYF | TGCAGTGCCGGAAGAGCGGGAGGGTCAGATACGCAGTATTTT
once | - | TRBJ1-2 | TRBV7-2 | CASSLKQGYGYTF | TGTGCCAGCAGCTTAAAACAGGGCTATGGCTACACCTTC
- | - | TRBJ2-7 | TRBV9 | CASSVGRSGYEQYF | TGTGCCAGCAGCGTAGGAAGGTCGGGCTACGAGCAGTACTTC
many | - | TRBJ2-1 | TRBV7-2 | CASSPNPGLLKTYNEQFF | TGTGCCAGCAGCCCGAACCCCGGGTTACTAAAGACCTACAATGAGCAGTTCTTC